One and the same sample provided the 24 T cell receptor beta chains below, sequenced in a study of T cell repertoires in cytomegalovirus infection. TCRdb redid the calling of the reads with MiXCR, one entry per CDR3 protein. The sample lists about 110,000 distinct CDR3 sequences, about a tenth seen once, with approximately 31% in the top ten. These receptors have no known antigen. The specimen was PBMCs, sequenced either directly or after in vitro stimulation (not recorded which). The origin of the receptors is a human donor in good health (CMV status not recorded). Some clones in this sample may be carry-over from other donors' samples.

This chain joins TRBV6-1 and TRBJ2-5, with D possibly being TRBD1 (5 bases). CDR1 and CDR2 from the germline V gene are MNHNS and SASEGT. Deletions cut 2 bases from V and 4 bases from J, with 23 bases between. The CDR3 has 18 residues. The CDR3 region is CASSESLAGARVRETQYF. CDR3 bases: TGTGCCAGCAGTGAAAGTCTCGCCGGAGCCAGGGTGAGAGAGACCCAGTACTTC.

This clonotype was recorded at least ten times. J is TRBJ1-5 and V is TRBV19; D is possibly TRBD1 (5 bases). Trimming stripped 1 base from V and 2 bases from J, with 18 bases between. CDR1 and CDR2 from the germline V gene are LNHDA and SQIVND (reference sequence). This CDR3 has 18 amino acids. For the CDR3, the DNA is TGTGCCAGTAGTATAGGACTGCGGGGCTGGGGTGGCAATCAGCCCCAGCATTTT. Translation gives CASSIGLRGWGGNQPQHF.

This clonotype occurred a few times. This chain links TRBV15 with TRBJ2-3; 8 nucleotides line up with TRBD2. The junction had 3 bases not matched to a gene; V was cut back by 0 bases and J by 4 bases. Germline V gene data show CDR1 as LNHNV and CDR2 as YYDKDF (reference sequence). The CDR3 consists of 15 residues. The CDR3 sequence is CATSREKTSADTQYF. For the CDR3, the DNA is TGTGCCACCAGCAGAGAGAAGACTAGCGCAGATACGCAGTATTTT. The whole variable domain, remainder taken from reference TRBV15 and TRBJ2-3, is DAMVIQNPRYQVTQFGKPVTLSCSQTLNHNVMYWYQQKSSQAPKLLFHYYDKDFNNEADTPDNFQSRRPNTSFCFLDIRSPGLGDTAMYLCATSREKTSADTQYFGPGTRLTVL.

This clonotype occurred a few times. The rearrangement joins TRBV12-3 or TRBV12-4 to TRBJ1-2; D remains unclear. The CDR3 extends over 12 amino acids. With 6 bases removed from V and 7 bases from J, the gap between germline ends came to 12 bases. The CDR3 sequence is CASSNNFGGYTF. As DNA, the CDR3 is TGTGCCAGCAGCAATAACTTCGGTGGCTACACCTTC.

J is TRBJ1-4 and V is TRBV7-9; tentative D call: TRBD1 (5 bases). Deletions cut 8 bases from V and 6 bases from J, with 16 bases between. The CDR3 has 14 residues. CDR1 is SEHNR, CDR2 FQNEAQ, per germline (reference sequence). This CDR3 is CASCPGRGDEKLFF. The CDR3 bases are TGTGCCAGCTGTCCGGGGCGAGGCGATGAAAAACTGTTTTTT.

This clonotype was found many times. V gene TRBV7-2 combines with J gene TRBJ2-1; D gene ambiguous. Germline V gives CDR1 SGHTA, CDR2 FQGNSA. This CDR3 has 11 residues. The V and J ends lost 1 base and 10 bases respectively, with 5 bases between them. CDR3: CASSLGQEQFF. CDR3 DNA sequence: TGTGCCAGCAGCTTAGGCCAGGAGCAGTTCTTC.

This clonotype was seen more than once but under ten times. The CDR3 region is CASSGGSGGLTYNEQFF. The CDR3 bases are TGTGCCAGCAGTGGGGGTAGCGGGGGATTAACTTACAATGAGCAGTTCTTC. This chain joins TRBV2 and TRBJ2-1, with 9 bases that match TRBD2. The germline V gene has CDR1 SNHLY and CDR2 FYNNEI. This CDR3 is 17 amino acids long. J was trimmed by 4 bases and V by 4 bases; bases with no gene match: 11.

The chain combines TRBV15 with TRBJ2-7; D remains unclear. Trimming pared 0 bases from V and 0 bases from J, leaving 3 bases between. The CDR3 sequence is 13 residues long. Germline values: CDR1 LNHNV, CDR2 YYDKDF (reference sequence). CDR3 DNA: TGTGCCACCAGCAGAGATATCTCCTACGAGCAGTACGTC. Translating gives CATSRDISYEQYV.

This chain joins TRBV19 and TRBJ2-7; 9 bases agree with TRBD1. V shed 9 bases and J 3 bases; nucleotides not matched to a gene: 12. This CDR3 comprises 15 residues. Germline CDR1 LNHDA, CDR2 SQIVND (reference sequence). The CDR3 DNA reads TGTGCCAGCCTACGACCAGGACAGGGGAACTACGAGCAGTACTTC. Encoded protein: CASLRPGQGNYEQYF.

The chain combines TRBV25-1 with TRBJ2-7, with D unclear. V lost 4 bases and J 7 bases, leaving 8 bases between the germline ends. From germline, CDR1 is MGHDK and CDR2 SYGVNS. This CDR3 spans 11 amino acids. The CDR3 region has the DNA TGTGCCAGCAGTGCCCCGGGTGAGCAGTACTTC. Its protein is CASSAPGEQYF.

Of note for this clonotype: A single base separates this from a much larger clone, so it may be a read error. This rearrangement joins TRBV12-3 or TRBV12-4 to TRBJ1-2, with unresolved D. This CDR3 is 11 amino acids long. As DNA, the CDR3 is TGTGCCATCAGTTTATCGGGAGGCTACACCTTC. Translating gives CAISLSGGYTF.

V and J are TRBV10-3 and TRBJ2-1; D call uncertain. Germline CDR1 reads ENHRY; CDR2 reads SYGVKD. V was trimmed by 4 bases and J by 4 bases, leaving 8 bases between them. The CDR3 totals 13 residues. CDR3 in amino acids: CAISVVLYNEQFF. The DNA for the CDR3 is TGTGCCATCAGTGTAGTGTTGTACAATGAGCAGTTCTTC.

This clonotype was observed a handful of times. V gene TRBV12-3 or TRBV12-4 combines with J gene TRBJ2-1; the D gene is possibly TRBD2 (7 bases). The CDR3 is 15 amino acids. Trimming took 1 base from V and 4 from J, leaving 11 bases between them. The CDR3 nucleotides are TGTGCCAGCAGTTTAGAGGCGGGGGCATACAATGAGCAGTTCTTC. Its protein is CASSLEAGAYNEQFF.

The chain couples TRBV7-4 to TRBJ1-4; D is unresolved. The V and J ends lost 5 bases and 5 bases respectively, with 9 bases between them. The CDR3 spans 13 residues. Germline CDR1 and CDR2: SGHVT and SQSDAQ. In DNA form, the CDR3 reads TGTGCCAGCAGCACAGACATCAATGAAAAACTGTTTTTT. Protein sequence: CASSTDINEKLFF.

This clonotype was detected many times. V and J are TRBV7-9 and TRBJ2-1; D call uncertain. The germline gives CDR1 SEHNR, CDR2 FQNEAQ (reference sequence). There are 15 residues in the CDR3. Trimming pared 3 bases from V and 3 bases from J, leaving 12 bases between. CDR3 sequence: CASSLGMGYYNEQFF. The CDR3 DNA sequence: TGTGCCAGCAGCTTGGGGATGGGATACTACAATGAGCAGTTCTTC.

This clonotype was seen at least ten times. The rearrangement joins TRBV28 to TRBJ1-1; D is unclear. V shed 10 bases and J shed 1 base, with 16 bases lying between them. This CDR3 is 14 amino acids long. Germline V gene lookup returns CDR1 MDHEN and CDR2 SYDVKM. CDR3 region: CATSSPATNTEAFF. The DNA of the CDR3 is TGTGCCACCAGCAGTCCAGCCACGAACACTGAAGCTTTCTTT.

This clonotype was detected many times. The chain joins TRBV7-2 to TRBJ1-5; a possible D gene is TRBD1 (5 bases). This CDR3 region has 16 residues. Trimming left V 4 bases short and J 3 bases short, with 16 bases between. Germline CDR1 is SGHTA and CDR2 is FQGNSA. CDR3 bases: TGTGCCAGCAGCTCAGGGCAAGGGTCGGCCAATCAGCCCCAGCATTTT. Translating gives CASSSGQGSANQPQHF. The variable domain in full, with the rest retrieved from reference TRBV7-2 and TRBJ1-5, is GAGVSQSPSNKVTEKGKDVELRCDPISGHTALYWYRQSLGQGLEFLIYFQGNSAPDKSGLPSDRFSAERTGGSVSTLTIQRTQQEDSAVYLCASSSGQGSANQPQHFGDGTRLSIL.

This clonotype was seen only a few times. This chain uses TRBV3-1 with TRBJ2-7; D perhaps matches TRBD2 (5 bases). V lost 4 bases to trimming and J lost 4 bases, with 14 bases between them. The CDR3 spans 14 residues. Germline CDR1 LGHDT, CDR2 YNNKEL (reference sequence). The CDR3 loop reads CASSRGVFLYEQYF. The CDR3 DNA is TGTGCCAGCAGCCGGGGAGTCTTTTTATACGAGCAGTACTTC.

This clonotype was recorded at least ten times. The chain links TRBV5-1 to TRBJ2-3; 13 nucleotides align to TRBD2. Trimming at V came to 1 base and at J to 6 bases, leaving 5 bases not matched to a gene. There are 16 residues in the CDR3. Germline CDR1 and CDR2: SGHRS and YFSETQ. The CDR3 sequence: CASSLSGTSGTDTQYF. CDR3 DNA: TGCGCCAGCAGCTTGTCCGGGACTAGCGGGACCGATACGCAGTATTTT.

The genes are TRBV12-3 or TRBV12-4 and TRBJ2-1; 7 bases are shared with TRBD2. This CDR3 is built from 15 residues. V was pared by 2 bases and J by 8 bases, with 9 bases of the junction left unmatched. CDR3 amino acids: CASSLLGGSSDEQFF. The CDR3 DNA is TGTGCCAGCAGTTTACTTGGCGGGAGCAGCGATGAGCAGTTCTTC.

V is TRBV9 and J is TRBJ2-7; D possibly corresponds to TRBD2 (5 bases). The CDR3 runs 13 residues. The germline CDR1 and CDR2 sequences are SGDLS and YYNGEE. V was pared by 3 bases and J by 12 bases, with 19 bases between. The CDR3 DNA is TGTGCCAGCAGCGAGGACTCCCGCGGTATCGTGTACTTC. This gives the protein CASSEDSRGIVYF.

This clonotype was observed a handful of times. CDR3 bases: TGTGCCAGCAGCCACAGAGAGGGTAGGGGGAACACTGAAGCTTTCTTT. Translation gives CASSHREGRGNTEAFF. The rearrangement joins TRBV14 to TRBJ1-1, with D possibly being TRBD1 (5 bases). Trimming removed 3 bases at V and 1 base at J, with 15 bases between. Looked up from germline, CDR1 is SGHDN and CDR2 is FVKESK. The CDR3 totals 16 residues.

This clonotype has ten or more counts. The chain joins TRBV27 to TRBJ2-2; TRBD1 aligns across 10 bases. Germline values: CDR1 MNHEY, CDR2 SMNVEV (reference sequence). V was clipped by 5 bases and J by 1 base; unmatched bases: 4. CDR3 length: 16 amino acids. In DNA form, the CDR3 reads TGTGCCAGCAGTATAAGGACAGGGGGGAACACCGGGGAGCTGTTTTTT. Encoded protein: CASSIRTGGNTGELFF.

The CDR3 protein is CATSSGTDQKKLFF. In DNA, the CDR3 is TGTGCCACCAGCAGCGGGACGGACCAAAAAAAACTGTTTTTT. The chain combines TRBV15 with TRBJ1-4; the D gene is possibly TRBD1 (5 bases). V lost 3 bases and J 9 bases, leaving 14 bases between the germline ends. This CDR3 contains 14 residues. Germline assignment: CDR1 LNHNV and CDR2 YYDKDF (reference sequence).